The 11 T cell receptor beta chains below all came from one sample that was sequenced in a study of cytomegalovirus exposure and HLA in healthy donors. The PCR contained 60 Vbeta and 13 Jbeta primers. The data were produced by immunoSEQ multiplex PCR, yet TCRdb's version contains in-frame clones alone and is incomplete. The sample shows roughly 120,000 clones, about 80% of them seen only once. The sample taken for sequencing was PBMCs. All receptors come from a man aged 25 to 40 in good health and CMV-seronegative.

The CDR3 bases are TGTGCCAGCAGCTTGGCCGGGGAAAAGGTCTACGAGCAGTACTTC. This codes for CASSLAGEKVYEQYF. This chain uses TRBV5-4 with TRBJ2-7, with D perhaps TRBD2 (5 bases). Germline CDR1 reads SGHNT; CDR2 reads YYREEE (reference sequence). Trimming removed 0 bases at V and 3 bases at J, with 13 bases between. The CDR3 has 15 amino acids.

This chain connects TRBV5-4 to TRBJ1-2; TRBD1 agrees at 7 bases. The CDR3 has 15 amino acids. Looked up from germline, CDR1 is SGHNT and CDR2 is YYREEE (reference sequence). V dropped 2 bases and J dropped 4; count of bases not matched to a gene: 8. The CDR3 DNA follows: TGTGCCAGCAGCTTTAGGGGACAGAACTCCTATGGCTACACCTTC. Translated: CASSFRGQNSYGYTF.

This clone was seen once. CDR3 sequence (DNA): TGCGCCAGCAGCTTCTATTTCGATAGCGGGAGCGAGCAGTACTTC. Translation gives CASSFYFDSGSEQYF. V gene TRBV5-1 combines with J gene TRBJ2-5, with 9 bases fitting TRBD2. The J call may be in error: the DNA end matches TRBJ2-7 better. In germline, CDR1 is SGHRS, CDR2 YFSETQ. This CDR3 has 15 residues.

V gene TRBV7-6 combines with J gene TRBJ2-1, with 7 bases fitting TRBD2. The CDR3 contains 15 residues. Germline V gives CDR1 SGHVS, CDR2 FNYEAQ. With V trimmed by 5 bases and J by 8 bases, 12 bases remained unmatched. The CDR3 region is CASSTTSVDLYEQFF. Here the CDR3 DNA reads TGTGCCAGCAGCACCACTAGCGTAGACCTGTATGAGCAGTTCTTC.

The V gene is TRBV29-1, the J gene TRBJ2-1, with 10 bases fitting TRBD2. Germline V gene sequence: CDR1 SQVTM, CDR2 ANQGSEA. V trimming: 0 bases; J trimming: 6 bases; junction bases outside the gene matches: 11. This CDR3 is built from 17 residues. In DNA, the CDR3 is TGCAGCGTTGAAGATACATTAGCGGGAGGAGGGCTCAATGAGCAGTTCTTC. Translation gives CSVEDTLAGGGLNEQFF.

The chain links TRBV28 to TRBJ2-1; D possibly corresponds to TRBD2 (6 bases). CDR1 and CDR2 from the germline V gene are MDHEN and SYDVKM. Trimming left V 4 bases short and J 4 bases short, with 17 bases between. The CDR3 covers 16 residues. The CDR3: CASSSSSRDSYNEQFF. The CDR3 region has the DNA TGTGCCAGCAGTTCCTCTTCCCGGGACTCTTACAATGAGCAGTTCTTC.

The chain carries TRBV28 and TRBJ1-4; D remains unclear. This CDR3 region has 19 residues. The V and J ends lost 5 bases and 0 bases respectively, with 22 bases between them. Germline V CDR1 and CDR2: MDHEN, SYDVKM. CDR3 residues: CASSTLKRAFRATNEKLFF. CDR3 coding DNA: TGTGCCAGCAGTACGCTCAAGAGGGCCTTTCGGGCAACTAATGAAAAACTGTTTTTT.

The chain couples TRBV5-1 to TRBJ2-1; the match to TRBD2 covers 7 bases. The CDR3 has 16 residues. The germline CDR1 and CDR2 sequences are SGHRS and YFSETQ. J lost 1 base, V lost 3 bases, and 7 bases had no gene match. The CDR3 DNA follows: TGCGCCAGCAGCTCTCCGGAGGGACTATCCTACAATGAGCAGTTCTTC. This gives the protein CASSSPEGLSYNEQFF.

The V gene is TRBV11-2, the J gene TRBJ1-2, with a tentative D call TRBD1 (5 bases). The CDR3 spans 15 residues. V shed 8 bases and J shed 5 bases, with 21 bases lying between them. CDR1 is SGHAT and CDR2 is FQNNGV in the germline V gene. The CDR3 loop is CASDATPSRAYGYTF. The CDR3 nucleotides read TGTGCCAGCGACGCCACCCCGAGCAGGGCGTATGGCTACACCTTC.

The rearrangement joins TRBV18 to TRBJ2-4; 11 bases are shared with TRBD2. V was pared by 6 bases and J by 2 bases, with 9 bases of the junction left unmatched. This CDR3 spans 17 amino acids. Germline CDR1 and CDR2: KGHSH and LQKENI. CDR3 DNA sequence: TGTGCCAGCTCCCCTGGACTAGCGGGCGGAACCAAAAACATTCAGTACTTC. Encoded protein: CASSPGLAGGTKNIQYF.

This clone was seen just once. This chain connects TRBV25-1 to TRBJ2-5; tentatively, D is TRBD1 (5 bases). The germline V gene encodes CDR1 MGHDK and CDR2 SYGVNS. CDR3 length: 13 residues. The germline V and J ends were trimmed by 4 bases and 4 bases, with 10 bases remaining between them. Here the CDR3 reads CASSVGHRETQYF. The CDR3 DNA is TGTGCCAGCAGTGTTGGACATCGAGAGACCCAGTACTTC.